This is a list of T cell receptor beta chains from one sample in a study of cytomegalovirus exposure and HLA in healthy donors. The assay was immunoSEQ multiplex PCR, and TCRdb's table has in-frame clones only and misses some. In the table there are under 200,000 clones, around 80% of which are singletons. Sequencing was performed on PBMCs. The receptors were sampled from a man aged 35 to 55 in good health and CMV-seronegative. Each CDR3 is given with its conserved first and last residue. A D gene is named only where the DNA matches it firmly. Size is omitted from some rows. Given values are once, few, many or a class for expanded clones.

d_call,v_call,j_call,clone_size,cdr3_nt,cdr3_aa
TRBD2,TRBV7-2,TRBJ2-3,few,TGTGCCAGCAGCTATAGCGGGGGGAGGAGTGGGCAGTATTTT,CASSYSGGRSGQYF
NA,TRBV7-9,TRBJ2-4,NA,TGTGCCAGCAGCTTAGGTGCCAGGGACATTCAGTACTTC,CASSLGARDIQYF
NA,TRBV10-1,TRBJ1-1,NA,TGCGCCAGCAGTTCGAGTGGAGGCACTGAAGCTTTCTTT,CASSSSGGTEAFF
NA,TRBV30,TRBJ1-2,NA,TGTGCCTGGGAAGAGGGTTCCCCTACCGCCTATGGCTACACCTTC,CAWEEGSPTAYGYTF
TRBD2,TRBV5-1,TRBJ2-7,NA,TGCGCCAGCAGCCTTGGGACTAGCGGGAACTTAGTGTACGAGCAGTACTTC,CASSLGTSGNLVYEQYF
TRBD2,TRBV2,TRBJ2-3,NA,TGTGCCAGCAGTTCCGGGACTAGCGGGAACGTGGTGATAAGGCAGTATTTT,CASSSGTSGNVVIRQYF
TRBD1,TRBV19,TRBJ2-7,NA,TGTGCCAGTAGCCCGACAGGGGACTCCTACGAGCAGTACTTC,CASSPTGDSYEQYF
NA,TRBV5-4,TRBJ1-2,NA,TGTGCCAGCAGCTTGGAATCAGCAGGGTCTGATGGCTACACCTTC,CASSLESAGSDGYTF
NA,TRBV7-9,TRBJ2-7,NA,TGTGCCATCGGACTGCCGACCTACGAGCAGTACTTC,CAIGLPTYEQYF
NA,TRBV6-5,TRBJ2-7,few,TGTGCCAGCAGAACCACTAGCTCCTACGAGCAGTACTTC,CASRTTSSYEQYF
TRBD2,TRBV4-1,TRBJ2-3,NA,TGCGCCACCTCTATAGCGGGGGGGAGCACAGATACGCAGTATTTT,CATSIAGGSTDTQYF
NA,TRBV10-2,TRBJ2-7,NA,TGCGCCAGCAGTGAGTCGACGGGATTCTATAATTCCTACGAGCAGTACTTC,CASSESTGFYNSYEQYF
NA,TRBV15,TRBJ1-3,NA,TGTGCCACCAGCAGAGATTGGGTTGGAGGTCCCTCTGGAAACACCATATATTTT,CATSRDWVGGPSGNTIYF
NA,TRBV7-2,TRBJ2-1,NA,TGTGCCAGCAGCTTTAACAGCTACAATGAGCAGTTCTTC,CASSFNSYNEQFF
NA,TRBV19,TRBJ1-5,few,TGTGCCACCCGCTCAGGGGTCAATCAGCCCCAGCATTTT,CATRSGVNQPQHF
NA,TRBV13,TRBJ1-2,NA,TGTGCCAGCAGCTTAGGCCTATTAGGTGGCGGGGGCGACGACTATGGCTACACCTTC,CASSLGLLGGGGDDYGYTF